One and the same sample provided the 24 T cell receptor beta chains below, sequenced in a study of T cell clonality in common variable immunodeficiency. General study results and limits: Reportedly, TCR beta sequences from common variable immunodeficiency showed fewer deletions and N-nucleotide insertions.

Clones were read by immunoSEQ multiplex PCR, and TCRdb kept only the in-frame ones, dropping some. Singletons are absent from the sample, which has roughly 25,000 clones. Their recognized antigens are unknown. Sequencing used peripheral blood mononuclear cells. The receptors derive from a human donor with common variable immunodeficiency.

This clone was seen only a few times. The chain's CDR3 is CASSIVLAGYGYTF. The DNA read from the CDR3 is TGTGCCAGTAGTATAGTGCTGGCAGGCTATGGC. This chain links TRBV19 with TRBJ1-2, with D hard to call. The read is 3 residues too short to cover the CDR3 end, so that end is filled in from the germline J gene. CDR3 size: 14 residues. Per the germline V gene, CDR1 is LNHDA and CDR2 is SQIVND (reference sequence). Between the trimmed V and J ends, which lost 1 base and 4 bases, there was a span of 10 bases.

Worth noting for this clone: The read stops 3 residues short of the end of the CDR3; the missing end is completed from the germline J gene. This rearrangement joins TRBV20-1 to TRBJ2-7; the match to TRBD1 covers 12 bases. Germline V lookup: CDR1 DFQATT, CDR2 SNEGSKA (reference sequence). The CDR3 has 14 residues. J lost 3 bases, V lost 5 bases, and 5 bases had no gene match. CDR3 residues: CSAGGQGARYEQYF. The sequenced part of the CDR3 DNA is TGCAGTGCTGGGGGACAGGGGGCCCGCTACGAG.

This clone was picked up a small number of times. The sequence runs out 3 residues before the end of the CDR3; the remainder is reconstructed from the germline J gene. This chain links TRBV20-1 with TRBJ2-7; D ambiguous. The ends were cut back, 0 bases at V and 0 bases at J, with 6 bases in the middle. The length of the CDR3 is 13 residues. Germline V gene data show CDR1 as DFQATT and CDR2 as SNEGSKA (reference sequence). CDR3 DNA, as far as it was read: TGCAGTGCTAGAGACAGGTACTCCTACGAG. Protein: CSARDRYSYE. The complete CDR3 protein is CSARDRYSYEQYF.

The table lists this clone with a few counts. Partial CDR3 DNA: TGTGCCAGCAGCTTAGCCGGTCAGGGATGG. It specifies CASSLAGQGW. The full-length CDR3 reads as CASSLAGQGWAFF. The rearrangement links TRBV7-2 to TRBJ1-1, with D maybe TRBD1 (5 bases). The read terminates 3 residues before the CDR3 end, so the remaining end is supplied by the germline J gene. The CDR3 loop spans 13 amino acids. Germline assignment: CDR1 SGHTA and CDR2 FQGNSA.

This clone was recorded many times. The read is 3 residues too short to cover the CDR3 end, so that end is filled in from the germline J gene. The gene calls are TRBV5-1 and TRBJ2-1, with 12 bases identical to TRBD1. V dropped 4 bases and J dropped 0; count of bases not matched to a gene: 17. CDR3 length equals 21 residues. Germline lookup yields CDR1 SGHRS and CDR2 YFSETQ. The covered CDR3 bases are TGCGCCAGCAGCGGACGGAGCTGGGACAGGGGGCGTGGGAGCTCCTACAATGAG. It is translated as CASSGRSWDRGRGSSYNE. The entire CDR3 sequence reads CASSGRSWDRGRGSSYNEQFF.

About this clone itself: A single base separates this from a much larger clone, so it may be a read error. The CDR3 goes on 3 residues after the read ends, and that part is filled in from the germline J gene. This chain uses TRBV18 with TRBJ1-1; 7 nucleotides agree with TRBD1. Germline V gene lookup returns CDR1 KGHSH and CDR2 LQKENI. The CDR3 covers 13 residues. The V gene end was trimmed by 6 bases and the J gene end by 5 bases; junction bases not matched to a gene: 6. The DNA read from the CDR3 is TGTGCCAGCTCCCGACAGGGAAAGACTGAA. This sequence encodes CASSRQGKTE. The whole CDR3 sequence is CASSRQGKTEAFF.

This clone was counted many times. The DNA ends 3 residues before the CDR3 does, and the rest of the CDR3 is filled in from the germline J gene. The rearrangement links TRBV23-1 to TRBJ1-5; TRBD1 matches at 7 bases. TRBV23-1 is annotated as an ORF whose role is uncertain. V trimming: 2 bases; J trimming: 3 bases; junction bases outside the gene matches: 13. This CDR3 has 18 residues. CDR3 bases read: TGCGCCAGCAGTCAACCAGTGGTGACGGGACAGCCCAATCAGCCC. Its protein is CASSQPVVTGQPNQP. The full CDR3 is CASSQPVVTGQPNQPQHF.

This clone was detected a few times. The read gets to within 3 residues of the CDR3 end, and the germline J gene fills in the rest. The chain joins TRBV7-9 to TRBJ1-5; the D gene is possibly TRBD1 (5 bases). V shed 5 bases and J shed 4 bases, with 12 bases lying between them. Germline loops: CDR1 SEHNR, CDR2 FQNEAQ (reference sequence). The CDR3 spans 14 residues. The CDR3 DNA, read in part, is TGTGCCAGCAGCCGTATCGGGGGGAATCAGCCC. Its protein product is CASSRIGGNQP. The CDR3 as a whole reads CASSRIGGNQPQHF. Drawing the rest from reference TRBV7-9 and TRBJ1-5, the complete variable domain is DTGVSQNPRHKITKRGQNVTFRCDPISEHNRLYWYRQTLGQGPEFLTYFQNEAQLEKSRLLSDRFSAERPKGSFSTLEIQRTEQGDSAMYLCASSRIGGNQPQHFGDGTRLSIL.

This clone has ten or more counts. The read falls 3 residues short of the CDR3 end, and the missing part is taken from the germline J gene. The genes are TRBV7-2 and TRBJ1-2; 9 nucleotides match TRBD1. Trimming at V came to 4 bases and at J to 7 bases, leaving 10 bases not matched to a gene. The germline CDR1 and CDR2 sequences are SGHTA and FQGNSA. This CDR3 region has 15 residues. CDR3 region: CASSSNRGPFGGYTF. CDR3 bases read: TGTGCCAGCAGCTCCAACAGGGGGCCTTTTGGTGGC.

The table lists this clone with many counts. The CDR3 sequence: CASSAGGYNEQFF. The part of the CDR3 DNA that was read is TGTGCCAGCAGTGCGGGGGGTTACAATGAG. The chain uses TRBV6-4 and TRBJ2-1; the match to TRBD2 covers 7 bases. The CDR3 end falls 3 residues outside the read, so it is completed with the germline J gene. J lost 4 bases, V lost 4 bases, and 1 base had no gene match. CDR3 length: 13 residues. Per germline, CDR1 MRHNA and CDR2 SNTAGT.

This clone was detected many times. The read finishes 3 residues shy of the CDR3 end, and the germline J gene is used to complete it. This chain joins TRBV5-4 and TRBJ1-4; unclear D gene. V lost 5 bases to trimming and J lost 0 bases, with 11 bases between them. This CDR3 region has 15 residues. Germline V lookup: CDR1 SGHNT, CDR2 YYREEE (reference sequence). The CDR3 bases that were read are TGTGCCAGCAGACCAAACAGTGCAACTAATGAAAAA. Its translation is CASRPNSATNEK. The full CDR3 protein is CASRPNSATNEKLFF.

With regard to this clone: Read coverage stops 3 residues before the CDR3 terminus; the germline J gene supplies the remainder. V gene TRBV7-2 combines with J gene TRBJ2-1; D is undetermined. Germline V gene sequence: CDR1 SGHTA, CDR2 FQGNSA. The V and J ends lost 7 bases and 2 bases respectively, with 12 bases between them. The CDR3 length is 14 residues. Here the CDR3 reads CASTRNNAYNEQFF. CDR3 DNA (partial): TGTGCCAGCACCCGTAATAATGCCTACAATGAG.

Many counts were recorded for this clone. Partial CDR3 DNA: TGCGCCAGCAGCCAAGGGACAGCGCCTAGTTCCTACGAG. Its translation: CASSQGTAPSSYE. The entire CDR3 reads CASSQGTAPSSYEQYF. The rearrangement joins TRBV4-1 to TRBJ2-7; tentative D call: TRBD1 (6 bases). Sequencing ends 3 residues short of the CDR3 end; the germline J gene provides the rest. The CDR3 covers 16 residues. Germline values: CDR1 MGHRA, CDR2 YSYEKL. Trimming stripped 1 base from V and 1 base from J, with 14 bases between.

This clone was seen many times. The read gets to within 3 residues of the CDR3 end, and the germline J gene fills in the rest. This chain joins TRBV30 and TRBJ2-1; D unresolved. The V gene lost 2 bases and the J gene lost 2 bases, with 7 bases spanning the gap. The CDR3 totals 13 residues. Germline-derived CDR1 and CDR2 are GTSNPN and SVGIG (reference sequence). Partial CDR3 DNA: TGTGCCTGGAGTAGGGCAACCTACAATGAG. Translated, it gives CAWSRATYNE. The entire CDR3 reads CAWSRATYNEQFF.

This clone appeared many times. Read coverage stops 3 residues before the CDR3 terminus; the germline J gene supplies the remainder. This chain joins TRBV30 and TRBJ1-4, with 11 bases lining up with TRBD1. Trimming cost V 0 bases and J 8 bases; bases outside gene matches: 5. CDR1 is GTSNPN, CDR2 SVGIG, per germline (reference sequence). The CDR3 has 15 amino acids. The CDR3 bases that were read are TGTGCCTGGAGTGTAGGGACAGGGGGGGGCGAAAAA. Its protein product is CAWSVGTGGGEK. The full CDR3 sequence reads CAWSVGTGGGEKLFF.

This clone was counted at least ten times. The sequenced part of the CDR3 DNA is TGTGCCTGGAGTGTACTCCCCCGGAATGAG. It encodes CAWSVLPRNE. The entire CDR3 protein is CAWSVLPRNEQFF. The J gene is TRBJ2-1, the V gene TRBV30, with no clear D. Sequencing ends 3 residues short of the CDR3 end; the germline J gene provides the rest. Trimming left V 0 bases short and J 7 bases short, with 10 bases between. Germline V gene data show CDR1 as GTSNPN and CDR2 as SVGIG (reference sequence). The CDR3 contains 13 residues.

This clone was detected only a few times. The sequence runs out 3 residues before the end of the CDR3; the remainder is reconstructed from the germline J gene. The chain is built from TRBV7-9 and TRBJ1-3; 7 bases fit TRBD1. The V and J ends lost 5 bases and 9 bases, in that order; junction bases with no gene match: 7. The CDR3 extends over 13 amino acids. Germline V gene lookup returns CDR1 SEHNR and CDR2 FQNEAQ (reference sequence). CDR3 in amino acids: CASSPGTAGTIYF. CDR3 DNA (partial): TGTGCCAGCAGCCCAGGGACAGCGGGCACC. Full variable domain (rest looked up from reference TRBV7-9 and TRBJ1-3): DTGVSQNPRHKITKRGQNVTFRCDPISEHNRLYWYRQTLGQGPEFLTYFQNEAQLEKSRLLSDRFSAERPKGSFSTLEIQRTEQGDSAMYLCASSPGTAGTIYFGEGSWLTVV.

A remark on this clone: With the read ending 3 residues before the CDR3 end, the germline J gene is used to fill in that end. This sequence joins TRBV7-8 and TRBJ1-4; TRBD1 matches at 7 bases. In germline, CDR1 is SGHVS, CDR2 FQNEAQ. Trimming removed 5 bases from V and 4 bases from J; junction bases left unmatched: 7. This CDR3 contains 15 residues. CDR3 amino acids: CASSTGQAFNEKLFF. The sequenced part of the CDR3 DNA is TGTGCCAGCAGCACCGGACAGGCTTTTAATGAAAAA. The variable domain in full, completed from reference TRBV7-8 and TRBJ1-4, reads GAGVSQSPRYKVAKRGQDVALRCDPISGHVSLFWYQQALGQGPEFLTYFQNEAQLDKSGLPSDRFFAERPEGSVSTLKIQRTQQEDSAVYLCASSTGQAFNEKLFFGSGTQLSVL.

This clone turned up a few times. Coverage ceases 3 residues before the CDR3 finishes, and the germline J gene fills in the end. The chain combines TRBV11-3 with TRBJ2-1, with a weak D call TRBD2 (6 bases). Germline V CDR1 and CDR2: SGHNT, YENEEA. Trimming shortened V by 1 base and J by 9 bases, and 13 bases separated the two germline ends. The CDR3 contains 14 residues. The CDR3: CASSLVSRDSEQFF. CDR3 DNA, as far as it was read: TGTGCCAGCAGCTTAGTTTCGCGGGATAGTGAG.

There are many counts of this clone. From the germline J gene comes the end of the CDR3, since the read stops 3 residues before it. The genes are TRBV19 and TRBJ1-1; D is ambiguous. This CDR3 is 12 amino acids long. The germline gives CDR1 LNHDA, CDR2 SQIVND (reference sequence). Trimming removed 7 bases at V and 2 bases at J, with 8 bases between. Incomplete CDR3 DNA: TGTGCCAGTAAAAGAGGTAACACTGAA. Translation gives CASKRGNTE. The entire CDR3 reads CASKRGNTEAFF.

This clone was seen many times. The read ends 3 residues early relative to the CDR3; the germline J gene fills the gap. V and J are TRBV2 and TRBJ2-6; D gene unclear. Germline V gene lookup returns CDR1 SNHLY and CDR2 FYNNEI. CDR3 size: 17 residues. Trimming removed 2 bases from V and 1 base from J, with 12 bases in between. The chain's CDR3 is CASSEIPRPSGANVLTF. Partial CDR3 DNA: TGTGCCAGCAGTGAAATACCGCGGCCATCTGGGGCCAACGTC.

The table lists this clone with many counts. The read finishes 3 residues shy of the CDR3 end, and the germline J gene is used to complete it. The chain recombines TRBV18 with TRBJ2-1; TRBD1 is a possible D gene (5 bases). Germline-derived CDR1 and CDR2 are KGHSH and LQKENI. This CDR3 contains 13 residues. Trimming took off 6 bases at V and 5 bases at J, with 11 bases between the two ends. The CDR3 protein is CASSTQENNEQFF. Incomplete CDR3 DNA: TGTGCCAGCTCTACACAGGAAAACAATGAG.

With regard to this clone: Sequencing ends 3 residues short of the CDR3 end; the germline J gene provides the rest. Other nucleotide sequences from this sample produce the same CDR3. The chain carries TRBV29-1 and TRBJ1-4; D remains unclear. Trimming removed 7 bases from V and 8 bases from J, with 17 bases in between. Looked up from germline, CDR1 is SQVTM and CDR2 is ANQGSEA. CDR3 length equals 13 residues. CDR3 bases read: TGCAGCGACGCGGATCTCTCCGCGGAAAAA. Amino acids: CSDADLSAEK. The full-length CDR3 reads as CSDADLSAEKLFF.

The sample holds many counts of this clone. With the read ending 3 residues before the CDR3 end, the germline J gene is used to fill in that end. V and J are TRBV5-5 and TRBJ2-1; 12 bases fit TRBD1. The J segment lost 8 bases and the V segment lost 0 bases, leaving 3 bases of the junction unmatched. CDR1 SGHKS and CDR2 YYEKEE come from the germline V gene (reference sequence). CDR3 size: 15 residues. The covered CDR3 bases are TGTGCCAGCAGCTTGGCCGGGACAGGGGGCGATGAG. Its protein product is CASSLAGTGGDE. The complete CDR3 sequence is CASSLAGTGGDEQFF.